This TCR beta chain is from a study of glioma-infiltrating T cells after dendritic cell vaccination. Overall study context: Monocyte-derived dendritic cells, cultured approximately 7 days with IL-4 and GM-CSF, were pulsed with autologous tumor lysate. Dendritic cell vaccine was injected intradermally three times, biweekly. Overall study results and limits: Survival was not directly related to TCR clonality in these patients.

The repertoire was sequenced with immunoSEQ multiplex PCR; TCRdb's copy has only in-frame clones and lacks some. The sample shows about 50,000 clones, about 88% of them seen only once. The time point here: after dendritic cell vaccination, including at tumor progression/relapse. V was pared by 7 bases and J by 4 bases, with 13 bases of the junction left unmatched. The CDR3 spans 15 residues. The V gene's germline CDR1 is SQVTM and CDR2 ANQGSEA. With regard to this clone: Its antigen is still unknown.

The chain combines TRBV29-1 with TRBJ1-1; 9 bases agree with TRBD1. The TCR comes from a human donor with glioblastoma. Sequencing was performed on blood, taken after dendritic cell vaccination. The CDR3 DNA reads as TGCAGCGCTGTCCGGGACAGGGCCTCAGGCACTGAAGCTTTCTTT. Its protein is CSAVRDRASGTEAFF.